This TCR beta chain appears in the sequencing data of a study of blood T cells in healthy people across ages. Study results and limitations: Roughly linear declines in TCR beta diversity per million T cells occurred with age.

Using a J-beta primer mix together with a sample-barcoded 5' primer, a second PCR was run for roughly 7 to 12 cycles. Samples each returned at least 2.5 million CDR3-containing paired-end reads. Using its own MiXCR run on the 5' RACE reads, TCRdb lists one record per CDR3 protein. Of some 730,000 distinct CDR3 sequences detected, over 20% appear once; the ten largest clones hold roughly 22%. About 9.6 milliliters of peripheral blood were drawn from each donor into EDTA-treated tubes. Trimming took off 11 bases at V and 5 bases at J, with 15 bases between the two ends. CDR1 SNHLY and CDR2 FYNNEI come from the germline V gene. The CDR3 is made up of 12 amino acids. With regard to this clonotype: Antigen specificity is unknown.

Sequenced: blood. The sequence was obtained from an older man in good health. V gene TRBV2 combines with J gene TRBJ1-2, with no clear D. The CDR3 coding sequence is TGTGCCGGACGACCGTTGGGTTATGGCTACACCTTC. Translated, it gives CAGRPLGYGYTF. Drawing the rest from reference TRBV2 and TRBJ1-2, the complete variable domain is EPEVTQTPSHQVTQMGQEVILRCVPISNHLYFYWYRQILGQKVEFLVSFYNNEISEKSEIFDDQFSVERPDGSNFTLKIRSTKLEDSAMYFCAGRPLGYGYTFGSGTRLTVV.